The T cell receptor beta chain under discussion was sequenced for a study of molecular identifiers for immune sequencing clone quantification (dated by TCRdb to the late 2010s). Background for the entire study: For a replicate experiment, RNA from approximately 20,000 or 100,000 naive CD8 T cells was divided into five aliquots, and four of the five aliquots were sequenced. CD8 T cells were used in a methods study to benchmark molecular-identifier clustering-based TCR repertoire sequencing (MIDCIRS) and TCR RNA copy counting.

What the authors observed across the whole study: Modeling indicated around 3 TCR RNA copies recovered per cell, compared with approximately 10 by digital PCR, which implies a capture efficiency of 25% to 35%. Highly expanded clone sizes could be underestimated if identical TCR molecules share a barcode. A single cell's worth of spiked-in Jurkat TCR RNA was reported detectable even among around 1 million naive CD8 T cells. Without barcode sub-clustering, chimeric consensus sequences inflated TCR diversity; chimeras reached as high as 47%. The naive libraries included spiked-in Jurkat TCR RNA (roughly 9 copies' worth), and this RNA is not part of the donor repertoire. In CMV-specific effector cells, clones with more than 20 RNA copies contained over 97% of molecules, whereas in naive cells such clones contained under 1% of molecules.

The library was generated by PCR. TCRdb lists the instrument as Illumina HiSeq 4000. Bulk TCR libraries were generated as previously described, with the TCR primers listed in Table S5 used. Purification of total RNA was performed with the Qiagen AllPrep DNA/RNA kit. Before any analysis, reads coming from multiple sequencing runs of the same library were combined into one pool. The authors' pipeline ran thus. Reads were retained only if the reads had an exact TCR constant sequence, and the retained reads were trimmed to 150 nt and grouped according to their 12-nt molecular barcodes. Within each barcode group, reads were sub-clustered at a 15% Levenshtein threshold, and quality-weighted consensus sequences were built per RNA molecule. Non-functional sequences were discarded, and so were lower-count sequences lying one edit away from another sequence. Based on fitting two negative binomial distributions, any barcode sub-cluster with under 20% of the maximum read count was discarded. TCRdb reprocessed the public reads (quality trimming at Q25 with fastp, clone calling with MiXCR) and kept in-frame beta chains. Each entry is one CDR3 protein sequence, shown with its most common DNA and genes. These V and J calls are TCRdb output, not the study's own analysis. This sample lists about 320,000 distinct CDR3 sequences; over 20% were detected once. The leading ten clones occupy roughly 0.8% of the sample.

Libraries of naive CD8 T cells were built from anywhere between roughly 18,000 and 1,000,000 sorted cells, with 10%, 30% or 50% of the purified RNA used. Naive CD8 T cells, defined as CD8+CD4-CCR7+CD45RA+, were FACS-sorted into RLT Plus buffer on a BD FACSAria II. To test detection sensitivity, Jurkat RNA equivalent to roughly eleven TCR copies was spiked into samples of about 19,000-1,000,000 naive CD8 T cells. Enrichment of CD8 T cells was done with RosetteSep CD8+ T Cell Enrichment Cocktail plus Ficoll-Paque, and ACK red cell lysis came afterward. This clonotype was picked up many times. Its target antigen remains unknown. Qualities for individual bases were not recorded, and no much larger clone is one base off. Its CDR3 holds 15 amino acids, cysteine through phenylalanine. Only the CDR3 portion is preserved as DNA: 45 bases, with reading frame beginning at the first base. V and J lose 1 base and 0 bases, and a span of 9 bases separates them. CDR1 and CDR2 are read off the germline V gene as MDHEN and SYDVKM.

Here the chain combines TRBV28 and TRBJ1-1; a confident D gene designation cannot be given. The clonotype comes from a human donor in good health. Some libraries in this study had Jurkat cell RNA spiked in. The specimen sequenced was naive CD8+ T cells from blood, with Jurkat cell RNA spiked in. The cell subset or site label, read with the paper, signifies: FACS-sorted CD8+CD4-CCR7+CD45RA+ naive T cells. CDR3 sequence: CASSLSIRLNTEAFF. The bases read TGTGCCAGCAGTTTATCTATCCGGTTGAACACTGAAGCTTTCTTT.